This record covers a single T cell receptor beta chain. These data belong to a study of blood T cell repertoires in COVID-19. Across the whole study: PBMCs, B-cell-depleted T cells, or T cells provided the cDNA or gDNA that made up the material.

Authors' processing steps: The assay estimated nucleated cells by amplifying reference gene primers. Produced via immunoSEQ multiplex PCR; TCRdb's table is partial and in-frame only. V, J and clone size are taken as reported in that table, and D and trimming were inferred from the DNA itself. The sample shows hundreds of thousands of clones, about nine tenths of them seen only once. There are 16 residues in the CDR3. V was shortened by 6 bases and J by 5 bases, with 20 bases between the two germline ends. This chain joins TRBV23-1 and TRBJ1-5; D is perhaps TRBD1 (5 bases). TRBV23-1 is annotated as an ORF whose role is uncertain. The material sequenced was peripheral blood. The receptor's source is a man aged 35 to 55 with acute or convalescent COVID-19. In DNA form, the CDR3 reads TGCGCCAGCAGCCGAGAGCCAGGGCCCTGGGATCAGCCCCAGCATTTT. It specifies CASSREPGPWDQPQHF.